This T cell receptor (beta chain) was documented in a study of early T cells in non-severe SARS-CoV-2 infection. After removal of 1 base from V and 8 bases from J, the junction contained 11 bases not matched to a gene. CDR1 and CDR2 (germline): LGHDT, YNNKEL (reference sequence). The CDR3 spans 18 residues. TCRdb fed the 5' RACE reads into MiXCR, producing one record per CDR3 protein. The data show about 56,000 distinct CDR3 sequences, about 16% seen once. This clonotype was counted at least ten times. The sequencing here drew on whole blood, taken at baseline. This clonotype was obtained from an adult who was a healthcare worker with PCR-confirmed SARS-CoV-2 infection or an uninfected control (not recorded which). V gene TRBV3-1 combines with J gene TRBJ2-1; 13 bases match TRBD2. This CDR3 is CASSQAPGLAGAYYEQFF. The DNA of the CDR3 is TGTGCCAGCAGCCAAGCCCCCGGACTAGCGGGAGCATATTATGAGCAGTTCTTC.